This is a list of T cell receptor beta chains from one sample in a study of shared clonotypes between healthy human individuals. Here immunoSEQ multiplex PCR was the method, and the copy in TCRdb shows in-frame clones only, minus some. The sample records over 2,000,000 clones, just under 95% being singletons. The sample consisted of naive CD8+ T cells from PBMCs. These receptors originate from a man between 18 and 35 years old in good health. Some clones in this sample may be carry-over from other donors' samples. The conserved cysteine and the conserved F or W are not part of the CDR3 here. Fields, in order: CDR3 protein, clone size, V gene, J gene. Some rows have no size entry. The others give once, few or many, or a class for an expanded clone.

ASSMTGPGGTEAF	.	TRBV5-1	TRBJ1-1
ASSLSAARNNEQF	once	TRBV27	TRBJ2-1
ASMTKDSDADTQY	.	TRBV23-1	TRBJ2-3
ASSSLDSKYEQY	.	TRBV28	TRBJ2-7
ASSIDLRGEGNQPQH	once	TRBV19	TRBJ1-5
ASTDGGSGNYEQY	.	TRBV7-9	TRBJ2-7
ASSQEGGNTEAF	.	TRBV4-2	TRBJ1-1
ASSFTGEGLTYNEQF	.	TRBV5-6	TRBJ2-1
ASSHGTGGFESNVLT	.	TRBV19	TRBJ2-6
ASSQDPSGTASYGYT	few	TRBV4-1	TRBJ1-2
SVLGQRDGRDIQY	.	TRBV29-1	TRBJ2-4
ASSYTGFSNQPQH	.	TRBV27	TRBJ1-5
ASSRTDSYQETQY	.	TRBV7-6	TRBJ2-5
ASSLSGSQPMTEQY	.	TRBV19	TRBJ2-7
ASRTGTHSGANVLT	.	TRBV27	TRBJ2-6
ASSIEGKPYNEQF	.	TRBV19	TRBJ2-1
ASSPPHGDSYNEQF	.	TRBV7-9	TRBJ2-1
ASSLSSGRRQF	.	TRBV27	TRBJ2-1
ASSFGQDWPYEQY	.	TRBV5-1	TRBJ2-7
ASSLRDTDPYEQY	.	TRBV7-9	TRBJ2-7
ASKAGVRSTDTQY	.	TRBV5-1	TRBJ2-3
AISQNRGAGTVSSNTGELF	once	TRBV10-3	TRBJ2-2
ASNDAWTSGRNEQF	.	TRBV2	TRBJ2-1
ASSQDRSSYNEQF	.	TRBV4-1	TRBJ2-1
ASSFGRTYEQY	.	TRBV27	TRBJ2-7
ASSQSGGEAF	.	TRBV9	TRBJ1-1
ASSLAVLRGEQY	.	TRBV7-9	TRBJ2-7
ASSELRARTYEQY	.	TRBV6-1	TRBJ2-7
ASSSWNTEAF	.	TRBV27	TRBJ1-1